This TCR beta chain was identified during a study of identifying expanded T cells in peripheral blood. Healthy donors had no documented immune events, such as infections, while sampled. Study-level findings and limits: Clone count variance between approximately two-week samples rose with total template count. Technical replicates showed about 1.1 changed clones; two weeks 15 to 20; four weeks 19.

For this clone: Its target is not known.

With 0 bases removed from V and 2 bases from J, the gap between germline ends came to 19 bases. Germline CDR1 and CDR2: LGHNA and YSLEER. The CDR3 sequence is 19 residues long. Sequenced by immunoSEQ multiplex PCR; TCRdb stores in-frame clones only, minus some. The sample carries approximately 58,000 clones, more than 70% recorded once. The sequenced sample was blood. This chain connects TRBV4-3 to TRBJ1-4; D ambiguous. This sequence originates from a person between 18 and 75 years old in good health. CDR3 bases: TGCGCCAGCAGCCAAGATACGGGTTCGGGGAGGCGTACTAATGAAAAACTGTTTTTT. Translation gives CASSQDTGSGRRTNEKLFF.